The next 31 T cell receptor beta chains were all read from a single sample in a study of response to subunit inactivated influenza vaccine. TCRdb analysed the RT-PCR reads with MiXCR anew, one entry per CDR3 protein. The data hold 490,000 or so distinct CDR3 sequences, with approximately 7.1% observed a single time. The source material was PBMCs from blood, sampled roughly 24 months after vaccination. Receptors were obtained from a man between 50 and 75 years old who received an inactivated influenza vaccine.

As for this clonotype: At one end, the junction sequence differs from germline, possibly due to a read error. This chain links TRBV10-3 with TRBJ1-2; D might be TRBD1 (5 bases). The CDR3 is made up of 17 amino acids. CDR1 and CDR2 (germline): ENHRY, SYGVKD. The CDR3 nucleotides read TGTGCCACCCTAATGTTCCGGGACCGTAAGACTAACTGTGGCTACACCTTC. It is translated as CATLMFRDRKTNCGYTF.

In its sample, this clonotype was seen many times. The rearrangement uses TRBV3-1 and TRBJ1-1; D remains unclear. The ends were cut back, 2 bases at V and 4 bases at J, with 14 bases in the middle. This CDR3 has 15 residues. The germline V gene has CDR1 LGHDT and CDR2 YNNKEL (reference sequence). Written as DNA, the CDR3 is TGTGCCAGCAGCCAATCTAGGCGAGGCGGCACTGAAGCTTTCTTT. This gives the protein CASSQSRRGGTEAFF.

This clonotype was observed at least ten times. This chain connects TRBV10-3 to TRBJ1-1, with D possibly being TRBD1 (5 bases). Germline CDR1 ENHRY, CDR2 SYGVKD. The ends were cut back, 5 bases at V and 1 base at J, with 8 bases in the middle. The CDR3 has 13 residues. This chain's CDR3 is CAISTTGNTEAFF. The DNA for the CDR3 is TGTGCCATCAGTACAACAGGGAACACTGAAGCTTTCTTT.

On this clonotype itself: One end of the junction fails to match germline, which may point to a read error. The J gene is TRBJ2-4, the V gene TRBV28; D may be TRBD2 (6 bases). Germline lookup yields CDR1 MDHEN and CDR2 SYDVKM. The CDR3 is made up of 14 amino acids. The CDR3 DNA sequence: TGTGCCAGCAGTTCAGGGACTCTCGAAAACATTCTGTACTTC. Residues: CASSSGTLENILYF.

This clonotype showed up just a few times. The CDR3: CASSYAGAYTGELFF. The CDR3 DNA sequence: TGTGCCAGCAGTTACGCTGGGGCGTACACCGGGGAGCTGTTTTTT. The V gene is TRBV6-2 or TRBV6-3, the J gene TRBJ2-2; D possibly corresponds to TRBD1 (5 bases). Trimming stripped 2 bases from V and 3 bases from J, with 10 bases between. The germline V gene encodes CDR1 MNHEY and CDR2 SVGEGT. The CDR3 runs to 15 residues.

Only a few counts were recorded for this clonotype. The chain employs TRBV28 and TRBJ2-7; D is undetermined. The CDR3 has 12 residues. The V end lost 10 bases, the J end lost 9 bases, and 19 bases lay between the germline ends. CDR1 and CDR2 (germline): MDHEN, SYDVKM. CDR3 sequence: CATAYPRVGQYF. Written as DNA, the CDR3 is TGTGCCACCGCCTACCCTCGTGTGGGGCAGTACTTC.

The chain uses TRBV20-1 and TRBJ2-5; maybe TRBD1 (5 bases). The V end lost 5 bases, the J end lost 5 bases, and 9 bases lay between the germline ends. CDR3 size: 11 residues. Germline V gene sequence: CDR1 DFQATT, CDR2 SNEGSKA (reference sequence). The CDR3 coding sequence is TGCAGTGCTTTTAAGGGGGAGACCCAGTACTTC. Its protein is CSAFKGETQYF.

The chain couples TRBV7-2 to TRBJ2-1; 16 bases fit TRBD2. CDR1 and CDR2 (germline): SGHTA, FQGNSA. The CDR3 is made up of 16 amino acids. With 7 bases clipped from V and 9 bases from J, the junction kept 9 bases outside the gene matches. CDR3: CASTDGTSGRAREQFF. CDR3 bases: TGTGCCAGCACCGATGGGACTAGCGGGAGGGCTCGTGAGCAGTTCTTC.

The chain combines TRBV6-5 with TRBJ2-5; 9 bases map to TRBD2. V lost 0 bases to trimming and J lost 4 bases; unmatched junction nucleotides: 6. This CDR3 contains 16 residues. In germline, CDR1 is MNHEY, CDR2 SVGAGI. CDR3 amino acids: CASSYSIAGVRETQYF. CDR3 sequence (DNA): TGTGCCAGCAGTTACTCGATAGCGGGAGTTCGAGAGACCCAGTACTTC.

The table lists this clonotype with many counts. This chain uses TRBV5-1 with TRBJ1-4; weak D call: TRBD1 (5 bases). Germline CDR1 and CDR2: SGHRS and YFSETQ. V was pared by 0 bases and J by 8 bases, with 11 bases between. There are 14 residues in the CDR3. The CDR3 nucleotides are TGCGCCAGCAGCTTGGACTCAGGGAGGGAAAAACTGTTTTTT. Translation gives CASSLDSGREKLFF.

Many counts were recorded for this clonotype. The chain recombines TRBV5-1 with TRBJ2-3; 7 nucleotides align to TRBD2. J lost 2 bases, V lost 4 bases, and 7 bases had no gene match. Germline V CDR1 and CDR2: SGHRS, YFSETQ. The CDR3 contains 15 residues. CDR3 loop: CASSPSGIHTDTQYF. The CDR3 DNA reads as TGCGCCAGCAGCCCCAGCGGGATTCACACAGATACGCAGTATTTT.

This chain links TRBV4-3 with TRBJ1-4; 8 positions agree with TRBD1. Germline lookup yields CDR1 LGHNA and CDR2 YSLEER. After removal of 8 bases from V and 7 bases from J, the junction contained 12 bases not matched to a gene. This CDR3 region has 15 residues. The CDR3 DNA reads as TGCGCCAGCGGCCCAGGCAGGGGGCCCAGTGAAAAACTGTTTTTT. Protein: CASGPGRGPSEKLFF.

This clonotype was recorded at least ten times. This chain uses TRBV7-2 with TRBJ2-7; 9 bases agree with TRBD2. Germline V gene lookup returns CDR1 SGHTA and CDR2 FQGNSA. The CDR3 has 15 amino acids. Trimming removed 1 base from V and 3 bases from J; junction bases left unmatched: 4. The CDR3 here is CASSLESSGIYEQYF. In DNA form, the CDR3 reads TGTGCCAGCAGCTTAGAGTCTAGCGGGATCTACGAGCAGTACTTC. Using reference TRBV7-2 and TRBJ2-7 for the parts outside the CDR3, the full variable domain is GAGVSQSPSNKVTEKGKDVELRCDPISGHTALYWYRQSLGQGLEFLIYFQGNSAPDKSGLPSDRFSAERTGGSVSTLTIQRTQQEDSAVYLCASSLESSGIYEQYFGPGTRLTVT.

This clonotype has only a few counts. J is TRBJ2-2 and V is TRBV5-1; 9 nucleotides match TRBD1. This CDR3 contains 15 residues. V was clipped by 4 bases and J by 7 bases; unmatched bases: 8. CDR1 and CDR2 (germline): SGHRS, YFSETQ. In nucleotides, the CDR3 is TGCGCCAGCAGCATCGCCGGGACAGGGTTCGGGGAGCTGTTTTTT. Translation gives CASSIAGTGFGELFF.

This clonotype was counted a few times. V gene TRBV15 combines with J gene TRBJ2-7; D unresolved. The length of the CDR3 is 13 residues. The V and J ends lost 0 bases and 3 bases respectively, with 6 bases between them. Germline V CDR1 and CDR2: LNHNV, YYDKDF (reference sequence). The CDR3 DNA reads as TGTGCCACCAGCAGAGATCAGGACTACGAGCAGTACTTC. Its translation is CATSRDQDYEQYF.

As regards this clonotype: This may be a read error, as it is one base from a much larger clone. This chain uses TRBV28 with TRBJ2-7, with unresolved D. The V gene's germline CDR1 is MDHEN and CDR2 SYDVKM. The V and J ends lost 5 bases and 2 bases respectively, with 10 bases between them. The CDR3 sequence is 13 residues long. DNA for the CDR3: TGTGCCAGCAGTCCGACTTTTGCCTACGAGCAGTACTTC. This gives the protein CASSPTFAYEQYF.

In this sample, this clonotype turned up a few times. The chain couples TRBV10-3 to TRBJ2-6; 7 bases align to TRBD1. The CDR3 runs 15 residues. From germline, CDR1 is ENHRY and CDR2 SYGVKD. V shed 6 bases and J 2 bases; nucleotides not matched to a gene: 4. In DNA form, the CDR3 reads TGTGCCATCAGCACAACAGGGGCTGGGGCCAACGTCCTGACTTTC. Amino acid sequence: CAISTTGAGANVLTF.

A few counts support this clonotype. This chain links TRBV29-1 with TRBJ2-1; D remains unclear. V dropped 8 bases and J dropped 5 bases, with 13 bases sitting between them. CDR1 is SQVTM, CDR2 ANQGSEA, per germline. The CDR3 has 12 residues. CDR3 nucleotides: TGCAGCCTCAAGCCGCCGGACAATGAGCAGTTCTTC. Its translation is CSLKPPDNEQFF.

This clonotype was picked up a small number of times. V and J are TRBV7-8 and TRBJ2-5, with D perhaps given as TRBD1 or TRBD2 (5 bases each). CDR3 length equals 15 residues. CDR1 is SGHVS, CDR2 FQNEAQ, per germline. The germline V and J ends were trimmed by 3 bases and 3 bases, with 14 bases remaining between them. The CDR3 is CASSFTGTPEETQYF. DNA of the CDR3: TGTGCCAGCAGCTTTACCGGGACGCCTGAAGAGACCCAGTACTTC. The whole variable domain, remainder taken from reference TRBV7-8 and TRBJ2-5, is GAGVSQSPRYKVAKRGQDVALRCDPISGHVSLFWYQQALGQGPEFLTYFQNEAQLDKSGLPSDRFFAERPEGSVSTLKIQRTQQEDSAVYLCASSFTGTPEETQYFGPGTRLLVL.

This clonotype was found many times. The chain carries TRBV5-1 and TRBJ2-3, with D maybe TRBD2 (6 bases). This CDR3 has 15 residues. Germline V CDR1 and CDR2: SGHRS, YFSETQ. Trimming stripped 7 bases from V and 1 base from J, with 16 bases between. CDR3 in amino acids: CASVSRDFRTDTQYF. The CDR3 region has the DNA TGCGCCAGCGTAAGCCGGGACTTCCGCACAGATACGCAGTATTTT.

This chain links TRBV12-3 or TRBV12-4 with TRBJ2-5; no definite D call. Trimming pared 0 bases from V and 5 bases from J, leaving 13 bases between. The CDR3 is 15 amino acids. Here the CDR3 reads CASSLAYGPGETQYF. For the CDR3, the DNA is TGTGCCAGCAGTTTAGCTTATGGGCCTGGGGAGACCCAGTACTTC.

This clonotype was seen ten or more times. The chain combines TRBV5-1 with TRBJ1-1; no definite D call. The germline V and J ends were trimmed by 0 bases and 2 bases, with 8 bases remaining between them. The CDR3 is 14 amino acids. Germline loops: CDR1 SGHRS, CDR2 YFSETQ. Written as DNA, the CDR3 is TGCGCCAGCAGCTTGGCGGCAGCAAACACTGAAGCTTTCTTT. It encodes CASSLAAANTEAFF.

This clonotype came up a few times. The V gene is TRBV10-3, the J gene TRBJ2-3; possible D gene TRBD1, 5 bases. Germline V lookup: CDR1 ENHRY, CDR2 SYGVKD. CDR3 length: 13 residues. V was clipped by 3 bases and J by 5 bases, with 9 bases between them. CDR3 protein: CAISEGDGDTQYF. For the CDR3, the DNA is TGTGCCATCAGTGAAGGGGATGGAGATACGCAGTATTTT.

The chain has TRBV5-1 and TRBJ1-2; 9 bases fit TRBD1. V shed 1 base, J shed 1 base, and the junction held 5 bases outside the gene matches. CDR3 length: 16 amino acids. The germline V gene encodes CDR1 SGHRS and CDR2 YFSETQ. The CDR3 DNA reads as TGCGCCAGCAGCTTGTCGACAGGGGGAGATAACTATGGCTACACCTTC. It encodes CASSLSTGGDNYGYTF.

This clonotype was observed many times. A junction end diverges from the germline sequence, so it may reflect a read error. The chain is built from TRBV12-3 or TRBV12-4 and TRBJ2-7; no clear D. CDR3 length: 11 residues. The DNA of the CDR3 is TGTGCCAGCAGTTTAGGGACCAGACCACGCTTC. Its protein is CASSLGTRPRF.

This chain joins TRBV29-1 and TRBJ1-2; tentative D call: TRBD1 (6 bases). V lost 4 bases and J 6 bases, leaving 15 bases between the germline ends. Germline V gene lookup returns CDR1 SQVTM and CDR2 ANQGSEA. CDR3 length: 13 residues. CDR3 sequence: CSVVTGLGDGYTF. In nucleotides, the CDR3 is TGCAGCGTTGTAACAGGGCTAGGGGATGGCTACACCTTC. Variable domain in full (rest from reference TRBV29-1 and TRBJ1-2): SAVISQKPSRDICQRGTSLTIQCQVDSQVTMMFWYRQQPGQSLTLIATANQGSEATYESGFVIDKFPISRPNLTFSTLTVSNMSPEDSSIYLCSVVTGLGDGYTFGSGTRLTVV.

The rearrangement uses TRBV29-1 and TRBJ1-2; TRBD1 matches at 12 bases. There are 13 residues in the CDR3. With V trimmed by 6 bases and J by 8 bases, 7 bases remained unmatched. Looked up from germline, CDR1 is SQVTM and CDR2 is ANQGSEA. The CDR3 sequence: CSVETGTGGGYTF. In nucleotides, the CDR3 is TGCAGCGTAGAAACCGGGACAGGGGGCGGCTACACCTTC.

Many counts were recorded for this clonotype. The V gene is TRBV20-1, the J gene TRBJ1-5, with D unresolved. The CDR3 is made up of 15 amino acids. Germline-derived CDR1 and CDR2 are DFQATT and SNEGSKA (reference sequence). Between the trimmed V and J ends, which lost 1 base and 7 bases, there was a span of 17 bases. The chain's CDR3 is CSARAQAGLSQPQHF. The CDR3 DNA reads as TGCAGTGCTAGAGCCCAGGCGGGGTTAAGCCAGCCCCAGCATTTT.

Many counts were recorded for this clonotype. The chain has TRBV2 and TRBJ2-1; no firm D call. This CDR3 is 12 amino acids long. V was trimmed by 5 bases and J by 10 bases, leaving 12 bases between them. Germline V CDR1 and CDR2: SNHLY, FYNNEI. The CDR3 protein is CASSLEAREQFF. DNA of the CDR3: TGTGCCAGCAGTCTCGAAGCGAGAGAGCAGTTCTTC.

This clonotype has only a few counts. The J gene is TRBJ1-4, the V gene TRBV7-9; D might be TRBD1 (6 bases). There are 14 residues in the CDR3. V was shortened by 5 bases and J by 8 bases, with 15 bases between the two germline ends. The germline V gene has CDR1 SEHNR and CDR2 FQNEAQ (reference sequence). Written as DNA, the CDR3 is TGTGCCAGCAGCGCGGGGGCCGATCAAGAAAAACTGTTTTTT. Translation: CASSAGADQEKLFF. The full variable domain, its missing parts supplied by reference TRBV7-9 and TRBJ1-4, is DTGVSQNPRHKITKRGQNVTFRCDPISEHNRLYWYRQTLGQGPEFLTYFQNEAQLEKSRLLSDRFSAERPKGSFSTLEIQRTEQGDSAMYLCASSAGADQEKLFFGSGTQLSVL.

This clonotype turned up a few times. This sequence joins TRBV27 and TRBJ1-4; possibly TRBD1 for D (5 bases). The V end lost 2 bases, the J end lost 4 bases, and 11 bases lay between the germline ends. Germline lookup yields CDR1 MNHEY and CDR2 SMNVEV (reference sequence). The CDR3 spans 15 residues. CDR3 protein: CASSLRGFGNEKLFF. CDR3 DNA: TGTGCCAGCAGTTTACGGGGCTTTGGTAATGAAAAACTGTTTTTT.